This paragraph reports one T cell receptor (beta chain). This sample was taken from a study of blood T cell repertoires in COVID-19. Study overall: T cells, B-cell-depleted T cells, or PBMCs supplied cDNA or gDNA.

Produced via immunoSEQ multiplex PCR; TCRdb's table is partial and in-frame only. Of about 300,000 clones listed, around nine tenths were seen once; the top ten hold approximately 1.5%. Enrolled through a virtual design, the participants were between roughly 18 and 100 years of age and came from under 30 US areas. Allocation to cohorts depended on clinical history reported by the participants. Cohort 3 recovery required two negative PCRs, clearance, or symptom resolution. V dropped 0 bases and J dropped 1 base, with 10 bases sitting between them. Germline lookup yields CDR1 KGHSH and CDR2 LQKENI. This CDR3 region has 16 residues.

The chain carries TRBV18 and TRBJ1-5, with D maybe TRBD1 (5 bases). The sequence derives from a woman aged 40-49 years who had recovered from COVID-19. Sequenced material: PBMCs or T cells enriched from blood (not recorded which). CDR3 bases: TGTGCCAGCTCACCACCGGGAGGGGTGAGCAATCAGCCCCAGCATTTT. Its protein product is CASSPPGGVSNQPQHF.